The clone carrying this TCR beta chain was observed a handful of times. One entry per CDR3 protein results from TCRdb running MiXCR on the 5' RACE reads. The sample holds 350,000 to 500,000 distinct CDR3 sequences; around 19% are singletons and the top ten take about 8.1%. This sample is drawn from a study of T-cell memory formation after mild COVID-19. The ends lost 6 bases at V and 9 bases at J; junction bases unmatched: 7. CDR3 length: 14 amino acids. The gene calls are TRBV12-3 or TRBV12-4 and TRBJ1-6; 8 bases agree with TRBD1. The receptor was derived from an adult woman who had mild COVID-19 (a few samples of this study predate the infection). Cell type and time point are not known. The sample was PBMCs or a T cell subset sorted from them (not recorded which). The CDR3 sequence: CASSLDRGTSPLHF. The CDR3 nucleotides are TGTGCCAGCAGCCTCGACAGGGGAACTTCACCCCTCCACTTT.